The rows below give T cell receptor beta chains drawn from one sample of a study of blood T cell repertoires in COVID-19. Profiling relied on immunoSEQ multiplex PCR, and the TCRdb table lists in-frame clones only, not all of them. The sample consists of about 200,000 clones, 80% to 90% of them appearing once. Sequences were obtained from PBMCs or T cells enriched from blood (not recorded which). The source of these receptors is a man aged 30 to 39 who had recovered from COVID-19. Each CDR3 is given with its conserved first and last residue. The order of the fields is J gene, CDR3 length, V gene, clone size, D gene, CDR3 DNA, CDR3 protein. The D gene is left open where the match is weak. The size entry is marked missing in some rows and otherwise reads once, few, many or a size class.

>TRBJ2-5|14|TRBV9|.|.
TGTGCCAGCAGCGTAGGAGGTTTGCGAGAGACCCAGTACTTC
CASSVGGLRETQYF
>TRBJ2-7|14|TRBV27|.|TRBD1
TGTGCCAGCAGTGACAGGGGGCCTCCTGGCGAGCAGTACTTC
CASSDRGPPGEQYF
>TRBJ1-2|15|TRBV3-1/TRBV3-2|.|TRBD1
TGTGCCAGCAGCCAAGTATTACAGGGGGAATATGGCTACACCTTC
CASSQVLQGEYGYTF
>TRBJ2-7|17|TRBV28|.|TRBD2
TGTGCCAGCAGTTTACTTATGTTTGCTAGCGGGAGTTACGAGCAGTACTTC
CASSLLMFASGSYEQYF
>TRBJ1-5|14|TRBV30|.|TRBD1
TGTGCCTGGAGTGGTGGGACAGCTGGCCAGCCCCAGCATTTT
CAWSGGTAGQPQHF
>TRBJ2-1|15|TRBV15|.|TRBD1
TGTGCCACCAGCAGGGACAGGGGGAGTTACAATGAGCAGTTCTTC
CATSRDRGSYNEQFF
>TRBJ2-1|13|TRBV11-3|.|.
TGTGCCAGCAGCTTTAGCGGTTACAATGAGCAGTTCTTC
CASSFSGYNEQFF
>TRBJ2-2|13|TRBV6-4|.|.
TGTGCCAGCAGTGACTCTAGCACCGGGGAGCTGTTTTTT
CASSDSSTGELFF
>TRBJ2-2|14|TRBV19|.|.
TGTGCCAGTAGTATAGAACTGGACACCGGGGAGCTGTTTTTT
CASSIELDTGELFF
>TRBJ2-5|14|TRBV10-3|once|TRBD2
TGTGCCACCCTAGCGGGACGAGTTCAAGAGACCCAGTACTTC
CATLAGRVQETQYF
>TRBJ1-2|12|TRBV24-1|.|.
TGTGCCACCAGTGAGTACGGGGTCGGCTACACCTTC
CATSEYGVGYTF
>TRBJ1-5|12|TRBV3-1/TRBV3-2|.|.
TGTGCCAGCAGCCAACAGGCACAGCCCCAGCATTTT
CASSQQAQPQHF
>TRBJ1-1|15|TRBV5-1|.|TRBD1
TGCGCCAGCAGCTTTGGACAGGGCGATAACACTGAAGCTTTCTTT
CASSFGQGDNTEAFF
>TRBJ1-3|17|TRBV11-2|.|.
TGTGCCAGCAGCTTAGCCCCACGAGGGAACTCTGGAAACACCATATATTTT
CASSLAPRGNSGNTIYF
>TRBJ2-5|16|TRBV7-2|.|.
TGTGCCAGCAGCACCACCCGGACTCTGCCCCCAGAGACCCAGTACTTC
CASSTTRTLPPETQYF
>TRBJ2-7|13|TRBV29-1|.|TRBD2
TGCAGCGTAGGACTAGCGGGCCGATACGAGCAGTACTTC
CSVGLAGRYEQYF
>TRBJ1-5|17|TRBV3-1/TRBV3-2|.|TRBD1
TGTGCCAGCAGCCAGGGTATTCGGGACAGGGTTAGTCAGCCCCAGCATTTT
CASSQGIRDRVSQPQHF
>TRBJ2-5|14|TRBV5-4|.|.
TGTGCCAGCAGCTTGGCACAGGCCCAAGAGACCCAGTACTTC
CASSLAQAQETQYF
>TRBJ2-1|15|TRBV11-2|.|TRBD1
TGTGCCAGCAGCTTGGGGACAGCCATCTACAATGAGCAGTTCTTC
CASSLGTAIYNEQFF
>TRBJ1-1|15|TRBV19|.|.
TGTGCCAGTAGGAGAGGACGGGGATTGAACACTGAAGCTTTCTTT
CASRRGRGLNTEAFF
>TRBJ2-4|20|TRBV28|once|TRBD2
TGTGCCAGCAGTCAGATTGGCGGCGGAATAGCGGGAGGGCCCGAAAACATTCAGTACTTC
CASSQIGGGIAGGPENIQYF
>TRBJ2-7|16|TRBV10-1|.|TRBD2
TGCGCCAGCAGTGAGACCCGAGCGGGAAAATCCTACGAGCAGTACTTC
CASSETRAGKSYEQYF
>TRBJ2-7|15|TRBV28|.|TRBD2
TGTGCCAGCAGTCTCCGGACTAGCGGAGGCTACGAGCAGTACTTC
CASSLRTSGGYEQYF
>TRBJ2-7|18|TRBV13|.|TRBD2
TGTGCCAGCAGCCAGAGACTAGCGGGGGGGTCAAGCTCCTACGAGCAGTACTTC
CASSQRLAGGSSSYEQYF
>TRBJ1-4|16|TRBV15|.|.
TGTGCCACCAGCAGAGATCGACAAAAACTACCGGGGAAACTGTTTTTT
CATSRDRQKLPGKLFF
>TRBJ1-3|15|TRBV5-1|.|TRBD1
TGCGCCAGCAGGATGACAGGGACGGTTGGAAACACCATATATTTT
CASRMTGTVGNTIYF